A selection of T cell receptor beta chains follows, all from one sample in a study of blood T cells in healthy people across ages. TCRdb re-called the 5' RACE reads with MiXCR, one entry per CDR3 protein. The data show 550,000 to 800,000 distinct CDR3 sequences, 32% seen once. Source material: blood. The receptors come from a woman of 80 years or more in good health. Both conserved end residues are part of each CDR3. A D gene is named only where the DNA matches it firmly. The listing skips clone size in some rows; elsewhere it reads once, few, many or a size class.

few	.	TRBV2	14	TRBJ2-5	TGTGCCAGCAGGGGGGACTGGCCGGGAGAGACCCAGTACTTC	CASRGDWPGETQYF
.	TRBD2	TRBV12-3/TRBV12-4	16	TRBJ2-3	TGTGCCAGCAGTTCCGGACTAGCGGGTAGCGCAGATACGCAGTATTTT	CASSSGLAGSADTQYF
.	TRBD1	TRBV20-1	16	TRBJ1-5	TGCAGTGCTCCCCGGACAGGGAAGGATGGCAATCAGCCCCAGCATTTT	CSAPRTGKDGNQPQHF
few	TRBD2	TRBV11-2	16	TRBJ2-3	TGTGCCAGCAGCTTAGGTAGCGGGGGGCGGACAGATACGCAGTATTTT	CASSLGSGGRTDTQYF
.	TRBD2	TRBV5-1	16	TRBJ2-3	TGCGCCAGCAGCGGGACTAGCGTACCCGGCACAGATACGCAGTATTTT	CASSGTSVPGTDTQYF
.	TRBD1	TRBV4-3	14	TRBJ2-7	TGCGCCAGCAGCTCACGGACAGGGGAGTACGAGCAGTACTTC	CASSSRTGEYEQYF
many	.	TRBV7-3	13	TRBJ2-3	TGTGCCAGCAGCCCCCAGGGTGGCGATACGCAGTATTTT	CASSPQGGDTQYF
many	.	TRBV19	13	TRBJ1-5	TGTGCCAGTGGCCAGGACGGCAATCAGCCCCAGCATTTT	CASGQDGNQPQHF
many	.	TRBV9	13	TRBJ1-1	TGTGCCAGCAGCGTAGACGACGGAAGGGAAGCTTTCTTT	CASSVDDGREAFF
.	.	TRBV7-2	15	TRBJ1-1	TGTGCCAGCAGCTTCGTCTCCCCTGGGGGACACAAAGCTTTCTTT	CASSFVSPGGHKAFF
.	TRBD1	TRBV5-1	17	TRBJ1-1	TGCGCCAGCAGCCCAGGGAGGCCAGGGGGTACGAACACTGAAGCTTTCTTT	CASSPGRPGGTNTEAFF
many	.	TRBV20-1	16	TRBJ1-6	TGCAGTGCAACCCCTAGGGGGGTCCTAGGATTCTCACCCCTCCACTTT	CSATPRGVLGFSPLHF
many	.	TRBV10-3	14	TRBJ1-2	TGTGCCATCAGCCCAACGGGCCAAGGTCATGGCTACACCTTC	CAISPTGQGHGYTF
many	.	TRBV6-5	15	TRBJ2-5	TGTGCCAGCAGTTACACATGGGGGCGCGTGGAGACCCAGTACTTC	CASSYTWGRVETQYF
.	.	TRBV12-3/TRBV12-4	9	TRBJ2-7	TGTGGAATCTGGGACGAGCAGTACTTC	CGIWDEQYF
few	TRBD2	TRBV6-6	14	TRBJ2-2	TGTGCCAGCACCACCTTGGGGGGGTACGGGGAGCTGTTTTTT	CASTTLGGYGELFF
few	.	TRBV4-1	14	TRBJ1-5	TGCGCCAGCAGCCAAACTTTGGGGGGTCAGCCCCAGCATTTT	CASSQTLGGQPQHF
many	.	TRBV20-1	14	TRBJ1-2	TGCAGTGCTAGAGGACGCGGGGGGCTCGATGGCTACACCTTC	CSARGRGGLDGYTF
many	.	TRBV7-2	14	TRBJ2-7	TGTGCCAGCAGCTCCCTCAGGGATACCTACGAGCAGTACTTC	CASSSLRDTYEQYF
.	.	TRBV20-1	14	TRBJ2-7	TGCAGTGCTAGTCTGTCTGCCACCTCCTACGAGCAGTACTTC	CSASLSATSYEQYF
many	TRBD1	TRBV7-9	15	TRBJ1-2	TGTGCCAGCAGCTTAGGGGACAGGGCTAACTATGGCTACACCTTC	CASSLGDRANYGYTF
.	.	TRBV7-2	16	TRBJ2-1	TGTGCCAGCAGCTTATATCCAGGGCCCTCCTACAATGAGCAGTTCTTC	CASSLYPGPSYNEQFF
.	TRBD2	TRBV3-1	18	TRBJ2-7	TGTGCCAGCAGCCAAGGGTATTGGTTGGCTAGCGGGAGCTACGAGCAGTACTTC	CASSQGYWLASGSYEQYF
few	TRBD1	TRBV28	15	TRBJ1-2	TGTGCCAGCAGTCGTCCCGGGACAGCTAACTATGGCTACACCTTC	CASSRPGTANYGYTF
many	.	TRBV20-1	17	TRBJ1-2	TGCAGTGCTGACCAGACGGATGGGTCCCCAGCTAACTATGGCTACACCTTC	CSADQTDGSPANYGYTF
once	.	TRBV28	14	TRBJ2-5	TGTGCCAGCAGACAAGCGGGACAGCAAAAGACCCAGTACTTC	CASRQAGQQKTQYF
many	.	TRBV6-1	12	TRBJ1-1	TGTGCCAGCAGCGACAGCAACACTGAAGCTTTCTTT	CASSDSNTEAFF
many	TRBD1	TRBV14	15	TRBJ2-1	TGTGCCAGCAGCCAACACAGGGGGTTCGGGGATGAGCAGTTCTTC	CASSQHRGFGDEQFF
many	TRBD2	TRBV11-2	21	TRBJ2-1	TGTGCCAGCAGCGACCAAGCCTTCGGGACTAGCGGGGGTCGGACCTACAATGAGCAGTTCTTC	CASSDQAFGTSGGRTYNEQFF
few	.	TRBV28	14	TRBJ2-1	TGTGCCAGCAGCCGACGAAAAGTTAGTATCGGGCAGTTCTTC	CASSRRKVSIGQFF
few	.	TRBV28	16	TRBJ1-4	TGTGCCAGCAGTTTGACAGAGTCTGCAACTAATGAAAAACTGTTTTTT	CASSLTESATNEKLFF
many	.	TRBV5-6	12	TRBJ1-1	TGTGCCAGCACCTCGGTCCGGGCTGAAGCTTTCTTT	CASTSVRAEAFF
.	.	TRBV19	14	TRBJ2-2	TGTGCCAGTAGTATGAGGCAGGGAATGAGGGAGCTGTTTTTT	CASSMRQGMRELFF